Detailed here is one T cell receptor (beta chain). This record belongs to a study of blood T cell repertoires in COVID-19. Turning to the study itself: The United States, Italy and Spain supplied acute and convalescent COVID-19 samples. Sample material is recorded as cDNA or gDNA derived from T cells, B-cell-depleted T cells, or PBMCs.

As handled by the study authors: Amplification with reference gene primers provided the estimates of nucleated cell counts. The assay was immunoSEQ multiplex PCR, and TCRdb's table has in-frame clones only and misses some. V and J calls plus clone size are reproduced from that table; the DNA served to infer D and trimming. This table holds under 150,000 clones, around 89% found once. This CDR3 spans 12 amino acids. Germline CDR1 and CDR2: LNHDA and SQIVND (reference sequence). V was shortened by 5 bases and J by 0 bases, with 2 bases between the two germline ends. The chain employs TRBV19 and TRBJ1-5; D gene unclear. The TCR comes from a woman in her fifties or sixties with acute or convalescent COVID-19. The sample was peripheral blood. For the CDR3, the DNA is TGTGCCAGTAGTTATAGCAATCAGCCCCAGCATTTT. It yields the protein CASSYSNQPQHF.